This record covers a single TCR beta chain. Repertoires were generated with immunoSEQ multiplex PCR, while TCRdb's copy carries only in-frame clones and drops some. In the table there are around 100,000 clones, 70% to 90% of which are singletons. This CDR3 comprises 15 residues. Germline CDR1 reads SQVTM; CDR2 reads ANQGSEA. Trimming left V 6 bases short and J 2 bases short, with 17 bases between. The data belong to a study of control samples from healthy donors and cancer patients. The receptor was derived from a man aged 25 to 45 in good health. V gene TRBV29-1 combines with J gene TRBJ2-1; D may be TRBD1 (6 bases). Sequencing was performed on blood. CDR3 protein: CSVKQGSNPYNEQFF. In DNA form, the CDR3 reads TGCAGCGTAAAACAGGGCTCTAACCCCTACAATGAGCAGTTCTTC.